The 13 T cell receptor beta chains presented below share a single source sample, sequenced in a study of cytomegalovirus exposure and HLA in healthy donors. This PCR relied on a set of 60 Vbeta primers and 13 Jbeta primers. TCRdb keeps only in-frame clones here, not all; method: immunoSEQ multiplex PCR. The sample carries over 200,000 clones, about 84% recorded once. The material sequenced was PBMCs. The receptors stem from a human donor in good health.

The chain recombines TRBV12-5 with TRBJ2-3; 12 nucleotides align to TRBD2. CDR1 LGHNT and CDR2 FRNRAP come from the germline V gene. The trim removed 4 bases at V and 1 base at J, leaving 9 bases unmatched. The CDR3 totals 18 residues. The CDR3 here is CASGYGLAGPRGTDTQYF. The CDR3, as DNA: TGTGCTAGTGGTTATGGACTAGCGGGACCTCGAGGCACAGATACGCAGTATTTT.

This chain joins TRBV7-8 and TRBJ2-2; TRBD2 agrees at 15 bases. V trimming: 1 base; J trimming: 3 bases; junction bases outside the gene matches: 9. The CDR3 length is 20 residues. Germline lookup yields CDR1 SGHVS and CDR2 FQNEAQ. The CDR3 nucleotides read TGTGCCAGCAGCTTAGTGTCAGGACTAGCGGGAGGGTGGGACACCGGGGAGCTGTTTTTT. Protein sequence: CASSLVSGLAGGWDTGELFF.

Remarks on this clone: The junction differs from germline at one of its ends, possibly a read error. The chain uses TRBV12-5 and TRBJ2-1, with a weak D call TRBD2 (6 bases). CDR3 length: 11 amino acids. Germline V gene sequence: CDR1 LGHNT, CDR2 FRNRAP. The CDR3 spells CASQLTGLSVF. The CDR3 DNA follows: TGTGCTAGCCAGCTAACGGGACTCTCGGTCTTC.

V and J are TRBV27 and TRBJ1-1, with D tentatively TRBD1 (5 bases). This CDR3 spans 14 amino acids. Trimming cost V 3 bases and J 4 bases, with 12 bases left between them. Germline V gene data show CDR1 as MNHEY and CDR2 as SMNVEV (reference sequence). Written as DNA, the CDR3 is TGTGCCAGCAGTTTCCAGGGTAGGGTCACTGAAGCTTTCTTT. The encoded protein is CASSFQGRVTEAFF.

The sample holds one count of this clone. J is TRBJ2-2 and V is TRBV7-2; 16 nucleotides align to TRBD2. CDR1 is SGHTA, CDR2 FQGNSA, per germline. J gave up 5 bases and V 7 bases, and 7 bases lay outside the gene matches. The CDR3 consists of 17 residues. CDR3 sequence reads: CASTEGLAGGRTGELFF. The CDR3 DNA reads TGTGCCAGCACCGAGGGACTAGCGGGAGGGAGAACCGGGGAGCTGTTTTTT.

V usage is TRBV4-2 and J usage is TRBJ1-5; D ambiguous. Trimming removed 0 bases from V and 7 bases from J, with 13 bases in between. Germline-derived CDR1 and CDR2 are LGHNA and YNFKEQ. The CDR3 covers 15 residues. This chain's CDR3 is CASSQDMATEQPQHF. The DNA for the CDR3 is TGTGCCAGCAGCCAAGATATGGCAACCGAACAGCCCCAGCATTTT.

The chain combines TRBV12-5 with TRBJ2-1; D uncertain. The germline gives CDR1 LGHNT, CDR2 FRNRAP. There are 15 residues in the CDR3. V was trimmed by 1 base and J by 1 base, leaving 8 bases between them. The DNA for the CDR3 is TGTGCTAGTGGTTTGGCCGTTGCGTCCTACAATGAGCAGTTCTTC. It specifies CASGLAVASYNEQFF. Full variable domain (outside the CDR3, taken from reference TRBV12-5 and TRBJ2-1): DARVTQTPRHKVTEMGQEVTMRCQPILGHNTVFWYRQTMMQGLELLAYFRNRAPLDDSGMPKDRFSAEMPDATLATLKIQPSEPRDSAVYFCASGLAVASYNEQFFGPGTRLTVL.

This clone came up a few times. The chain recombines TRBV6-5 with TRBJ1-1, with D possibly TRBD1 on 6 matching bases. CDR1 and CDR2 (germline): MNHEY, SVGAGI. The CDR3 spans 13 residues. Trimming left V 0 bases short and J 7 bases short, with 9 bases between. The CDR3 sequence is CASSYSGQSEAFF. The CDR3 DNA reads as TGTGCCAGCAGTTACTCTGGACAGAGTGAAGCTTTCTTT.

CDR3 region: CASSLYTGGRTYEQYF. CDR3 nucleotides: TGTGCCAGCAGTTTATATACAGGGGGCCGGACCTACGAGCAGTACTTC. The chain employs TRBV27 and TRBJ2-7; 9 nucleotides align to TRBD1. V shed 1 base and J 2 bases; nucleotides not matched to a gene: 6. The CDR3 totals 16 residues. Germline CDR1 is MNHEY and CDR2 is SMNVEV (reference sequence).

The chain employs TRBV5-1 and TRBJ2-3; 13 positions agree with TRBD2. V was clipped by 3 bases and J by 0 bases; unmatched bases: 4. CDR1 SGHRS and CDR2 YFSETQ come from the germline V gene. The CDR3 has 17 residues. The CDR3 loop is CASSSGTSGISTDTQYF. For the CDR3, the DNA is TGCGCCAGCAGCTCTGGGACTAGCGGGATTAGCACAGATACGCAGTATTTT.

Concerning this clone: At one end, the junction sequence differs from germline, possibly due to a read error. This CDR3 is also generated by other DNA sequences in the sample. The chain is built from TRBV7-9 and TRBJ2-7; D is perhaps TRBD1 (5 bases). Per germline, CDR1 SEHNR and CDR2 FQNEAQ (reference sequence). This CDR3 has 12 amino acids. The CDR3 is CSSSLQGYEQYF. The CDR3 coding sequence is TGTTCCAGCAGTCTCCAGGGCTACGAGCAGTACTTC.

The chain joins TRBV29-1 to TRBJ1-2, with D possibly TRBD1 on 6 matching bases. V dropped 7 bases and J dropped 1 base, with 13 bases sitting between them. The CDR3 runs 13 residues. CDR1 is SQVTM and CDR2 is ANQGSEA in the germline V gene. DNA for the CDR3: TGCAGCGCGGACAGCACGAATAACTATGGCTACACCTTC. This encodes CSADSTNNYGYTF.

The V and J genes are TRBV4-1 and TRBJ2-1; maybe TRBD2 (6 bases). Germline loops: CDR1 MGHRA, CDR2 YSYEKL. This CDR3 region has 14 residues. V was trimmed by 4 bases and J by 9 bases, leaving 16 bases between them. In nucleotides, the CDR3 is TGCGCCAGCAGCCTTCCGGGCGGGGTAATTGAGCAGTTCTTC. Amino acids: CASSLPGGVIEQFF.